This is a list of T cell receptor beta chains from one sample in a study of post-analysis software for immune sequencing data. TCRdb analysed the PCR reads with MiXCR anew, one entry per CDR3 protein. The sample lists 700,000 to 800,000 distinct CDR3 sequences; 25% to 30% were seen once. Sequenced input: blood. All receptors come from a girl aged 5-17 years with multiple sclerosis. Each CDR3 is given without its conserved first and last residue. The order of the fields is clone size, J gene, D gene, V gene, CDR3 protein. D genes are given only for firm matches. Size values are once, few and many counts, or a class for expanded clones, and some rows have none.

abundance: .
j_gene: TRBJ1-5
d_gene: TRBD1
v_gene: TRBV28
CDR3aa: ASSSHGQGSLQPQH

abundance: few
j_gene: TRBJ2-7
d_gene: .
v_gene: TRBV5-1
CDR3aa: ASSSDWVLDEQY

abundance: few
j_gene: TRBJ2-3
d_gene: TRBD1
v_gene: TRBV5-1
CDR3aa: ASSSTGQGLTDTQY

abundance: few
j_gene: TRBJ2-4
d_gene: .
v_gene: TRBV6-5
CDR3aa: ASSQRRETPWY

abundance: .
j_gene: TRBJ2-4
d_gene: .
v_gene: TRBV20-1
CDR3aa: SAKKNIQY

abundance: few
j_gene: TRBJ1-5
d_gene: .
v_gene: TRBV7-9
CDR3aa: ASSTREDPGQPQH

abundance: .
j_gene: TRBJ2-3
d_gene: TRBD2
v_gene: TRBV10-3
CDR3aa: AISEGLAGRPATQY

abundance: .
j_gene: TRBJ2-5
d_gene: .
v_gene: TRBV7-2
CDR3aa: ASSLGPRGKETQY

abundance: many
j_gene: TRBJ2-1
d_gene: TRBD2
v_gene: TRBV9
CDR3aa: ASSVGASGGGIRDEQF

abundance: .
j_gene: TRBJ2-3
d_gene: .
v_gene: TRBV24-1
CDR3aa: ATSDPKRTTDTQY

abundance: .
j_gene: TRBJ2-5
d_gene: .
v_gene: TRBV20-1
CDR3aa: SRVLGGTQY

abundance: few
j_gene: TRBJ2-7
d_gene: .
v_gene: TRBV21-1
CDR3aa: ASSKVGQNEQY

abundance: .
j_gene: TRBJ1-2
d_gene: .
v_gene: TRBV10-1
CDR3aa: ASSEHQGRDYT

abundance: .
j_gene: TRBJ2-1
d_gene: .
v_gene: TRBV29-1
CDR3aa: SVEVFQEGGGSEF

abundance: .
j_gene: TRBJ2-2
d_gene: TRBD2
v_gene: TRBV7-9
CDR3aa: ASSFRTSGTSTGELF

abundance: .
j_gene: TRBJ2-5
d_gene: TRBD1
v_gene: TRBV5-1
CDR3aa: ASSDPTGHGEQY